This T cell receptor (beta chain) stems from a study of T-cell reconstitution after alpha-beta-depleted transplantation in children. Study conclusions and caveats: Newly produced T cells mostly accounted for T-cell counts and diversity one year post-transplant. Reported findings indicate that, about two months after transplant, alpha-beta T cells came from several hundred expanded clones, which were derived from non-depleted graft cells. Surviving recipient T cells and thymic progenitors accounted for the high day-60 TCRbeta diversity observed in some patients.

This clonotype was seen at least ten times. Its specificity is unknown. Unique molecular identifiers were used to barcode this TCRbeta library. MiXCR was run by TCRdb on the PCR reads, yielding one entry per CDR3 protein. Of 100,000 to 150,000 distinct CDR3 sequences in the sample, 23% were seen once. Per the germline V gene, CDR1 is LGHDT and CDR2 is YNNKEL (reference sequence). V lost 3 bases and J lost 4, with 7 bases in between. The CDR3 is 13 residues long. The chain uses TRBV3-1 and TRBJ2-1; D perhaps matches TRBD1 (5 bases). The receptor was derived from a male patient aged 2-15 years who had a stem cell transplant for chronic granulomatous disease, so the T cells may come from the graft donor. Sequenced material: PBMCs, mostly from graft donor cells, taken 180 days after TCRalphabeta/CD19-depleted stem cell transplant. CDR3 sequence reads: CASSQDTYNEQFF. The CDR3 bases are TGTGCCAGCAGCCAGGACACTTACAATGAGCAGTTCTTC.